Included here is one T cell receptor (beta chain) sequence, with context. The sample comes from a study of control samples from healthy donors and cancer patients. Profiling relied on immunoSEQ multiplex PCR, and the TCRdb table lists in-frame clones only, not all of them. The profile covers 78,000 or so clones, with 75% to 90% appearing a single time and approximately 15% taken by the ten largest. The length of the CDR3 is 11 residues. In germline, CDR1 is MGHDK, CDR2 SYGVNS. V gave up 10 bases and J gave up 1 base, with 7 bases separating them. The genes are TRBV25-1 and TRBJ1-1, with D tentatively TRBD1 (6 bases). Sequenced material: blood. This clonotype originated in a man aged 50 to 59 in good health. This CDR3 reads CATRGNTEAFF. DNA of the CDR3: TGTGCCACCAGGGGGAACACTGAAGCTTTCTTT.